The 9 T cell receptor beta chains below were found in one sample sequenced in a study of blood T cell repertoires in COVID-19. The method was immunoSEQ multiplex PCR; TCRdb's version includes in-frame clones alone and lacks a portion of them. The table records under 250,000 clones, almost 85% of them present only once. The sample was peripheral blood. These TCRs come from a woman aged 40 to 49 with acute or convalescent COVID-19.

CDR3 in amino acids: CASSPPNENRRSYNSPLHF. In nucleotides, the CDR3 is TGTGCCAGCAGCCCCCCGAACGAGAACCGCCGCTCCTATAATTCACCCCTCCACTTT. J is TRBJ1-6 and V is TRBV11-2; the D is unclear. The CDR3 length is 19 residues. Per the germline V gene, CDR1 is SGHAT and CDR2 is FQNNGV. Trimming pared 5 bases from V and 0 bases from J, leaving 20 bases between. Filled out from reference TRBV11-2 and TRBJ1-6, the complete variable domain reads EAGVAQSPRYKIIEKRQSVAFWCNPISGHATLYWYQQILGQGPKLLIQFQNNGVVDDSQLPKDRFSAERLKGVDSTLKIQPAKLEDSAVYLCASSPPNENRRSYNSPLHFGNGTRLTVT.

The chain is built from TRBV13 and TRBJ1-2, with 10 bases matching TRBD1. The V gene end was trimmed by 9 bases and the J gene end by 2 bases; junction bases not matched to a gene: 9. The CDR3 contains 15 residues. Germline loops: CDR1 PRHDT, CDR2 FYEKMQ (reference sequence). CDR3 region: CASNNRDRGNYGYTF. CDR3 coding DNA: TGTGCCAGTAACAACCGGGACAGGGGAAACTATGGCTACACCTTC.

V is TRBV29-1 and J is TRBJ2-7; TRBD1 agrees at 8 bases. The CDR3 has 13 amino acids. J lost 2 bases, V lost 6 bases, and 6 bases had no gene match. Germline CDR1 is SQVTM and CDR2 is ANQGSEA. This CDR3 is CSVTGTGPYEQYF. The CDR3, as DNA: TGCAGCGTGACCGGGACAGGCCCCTACGAGCAGTACTTC.

This chain uses TRBV27 with TRBJ2-5; 11 bases agree with TRBD1. This CDR3 region has 16 residues. In germline, CDR1 is MNHEY, CDR2 SMNVEV (reference sequence). The V segment lost 6 bases and the J segment 5 bases; nucleotides outside the gene matches: 11. This CDR3 reads CASRPDGTGGQETQYF. The CDR3 region has the DNA TGTGCCAGCAGACCCGACGGGACAGGGGGGCAGGAGACCCAGTACTTC.

J is TRBJ2-7 and V is TRBV5-1; possibly TRBD2 for D (5 bases). The CDR3 is 14 residues long. Trimming shortened V by 0 bases and J by 3 bases, and 10 bases separated the two germline ends. Germline V CDR1 and CDR2: SGHRS, YFSETQ. CDR3 residues: CASSLGGSFYEQYF. DNA of the CDR3: TGCGCCAGCAGCTTGGGTGGGAGCTTCTACGAGCAGTACTTC.

This clone was seen once. The CDR3 bases are TGTGCCAGCAGCTTGGGGGGCACCAATGAAAAACTGTTTTTT. Its protein product is CASSLGGTNEKLFF. V usage is TRBV5-8 and J usage is TRBJ1-4; D perhaps matches TRBD1 (5 bases). V lost 0 bases and J 5 bases, leaving 8 bases between the germline ends. CDR1 is SGHTS, CDR2 YDEGEE, per germline. The CDR3 has 14 residues.

This clone was seen a few times. The J gene is TRBJ2-2, the V gene TRBV5-8; TRBD1 might be the D (6 bases). V was clipped by 4 bases and J by 7 bases, with 11 bases between them. CDR1 is SGHTS, CDR2 YDEGEE, per germline. This CDR3 is 13 amino acids long. CDR3 in amino acids: CASSPQGIGELFF. CDR3 in DNA: TGTGCCAGCAGCCCCCAGGGGATCGGGGAGCTGTTTTTT.

The V and J genes are TRBV5-1 and TRBJ1-2; D not resolved. Deletions cut 3 bases from V and 7 bases from J, with 16 bases between. CDR1 and CDR2 from the germline V gene are SGHRS and YFSETQ. The CDR3 totals 14 residues. The chain's CDR3 is CASSSRRGDSGYTF. DNA for the CDR3: TGCGCCAGCAGCTCAAGACGGGGAGACTCTGGCTACACCTTC.

This clone was seen only a few times. This chain links TRBV10-3 with TRBJ1-1, with a tentative D call TRBD1 (6 bases). CDR3 length equals 14 residues. CDR1 is ENHRY and CDR2 is SYGVKD in the germline V gene. Trimming took off 5 bases at V and 5 bases at J, with 15 bases between the two ends. CDR3 residues: CAISSEGGGTEAFF. DNA for the CDR3: TGTGCCATCAGTTCCGAGGGGGGAGGGACTGAAGCTTTCTTT.